The sequence of this T cell receptor beta chain was determined in a study of beta chain features in type 1 diabetes. Study-wide background: Age, gender and cell yields were alike across patients and healthy donors. The examined sorted cells totaled about 98 million across samples.

Sequenced material consisted of expressed TCRB transcripts (all of the isolated RNA was reverse transcribed). Assay used: immunoSEQ multiplex PCR; TCRdb lists only in-frame clones, some missing. Here the sample spans 450,000 or so clones, roughly 11% being singletons. As concerns this clone: What it recognizes is unknown.

Broader study findings: Within the patient group, naive, central memory and Treg TCRB repertoires appeared more similar to each other than within healthy donors. Across all four CD4+ subsets, people with type 1 diabetes showed modestly shorter TCRB CDR3s.

Material for sequencing was naive CD4+ T cells from blood. The sequence came from a woman younger than 35 in good health.

In nucleotides, the CDR3 is TGTGCCAGCAGCTTTGCGCTTTCCTACGAGCAGTACTTC. It encodes CASSFALSYEQYF. The chain recombines TRBV7-2 with TRBJ2-7; D is undetermined. V lost 3 bases and J 1 base, leaving 7 bases between the germline ends. CDR1 and CDR2 from the germline V gene are SGHTA and FQGNSA. CDR3 length: 13 residues.